What follows are 28 T cell receptor beta chains derived from one specimen sequenced in a study of identical twins. TCRdb re-called the 5' RACE reads with MiXCR, one entry per CDR3 protein. In the table there are about 790,000 distinct CDR3 sequences, 15% to 20% of which are singletons. These records were also assigned to another study, of T cells expressing NK-cell markers.

Input material: PBMCs. All receptors derive from a woman in her late teens or twenties in good health.

This clonotype was counted only a few times. The chain carries TRBV12-3 or TRBV12-4 and TRBJ2-1; 15 nucleotides align to TRBD2. Trimming at V came to 8 bases and at J to 14 bases, leaving 13 bases not matched to a gene. There are 15 residues in the CDR3. This CDR3 is CASRRGLAGGYPEFF. The CDR3 DNA reads TGTGCCAGCCGAAGGGGACTAGCGGGAGGCTACCCGGAGTTCTTC.

This clonotype was counted between two and nine times. The chain recombines TRBV4-3 with TRBJ2-7, with no clear D. V lost 3 bases and J 0 bases, leaving 9 bases between the germline ends. Per the germline V gene, CDR1 is LGHNA and CDR2 is YSLEER. The CDR3 is made up of 14 amino acids. This CDR3 is CASSQIGASYEQYF. DNA for the CDR3: TGCGCCAGCAGCCAGATCGGAGCCTCCTACGAGCAGTACTTC.

This clonotype was recorded a few times. The chain is built from TRBV12-3 or TRBV12-4 and TRBJ2-5, with 11 bases lining up with TRBD2. J was trimmed by 4 bases and V by 4 bases; bases with no gene match: 11. CDR3 length: 17 residues. As DNA, the CDR3 is TGTGCCAGCAGTTCTAGTTCCCTAGCGGGGGGTGCAGAGACCCAGTACTTC. Translated, it gives CASSSSSLAGGAETQYF.

The chain recombines TRBV7-9 with TRBJ2-5; D is unclear. The CDR3 length is 13 residues. The ends were cut back, 4 bases at V and 9 bases at J, with 15 bases in the middle. Germline lookup yields CDR1 SEHNR and CDR2 FQNEAQ (reference sequence). The DNA of the CDR3 is TGTGCCAGCAGCTCCAGCCCACTGGCCCCCCAGTACTTC. Protein product: CASSSSPLAPQYF.

The chain has TRBV20-1 and TRBJ2-4, with 7 bases matching TRBD2. The CDR3 is made up of 13 amino acids. The V segment lost 8 bases and the J segment 4 bases; nucleotides outside the gene matches: 8. Germline CDR1 DFQATT, CDR2 SNEGSKA (reference sequence). CDR3 residues: CSTDGRVKNIQYF. CDR3 nucleotide sequence: TGCAGTACGGATGGGAGGGTGAAAAACATTCAGTACTTC.

The genes are TRBV7-9 and TRBJ2-7, with D hard to call. CDR3 length: 12 residues. Looked up from germline, CDR1 is SEHNR and CDR2 is FQNEAQ (reference sequence). V lost 6 bases and J 7 bases, leaving 13 bases between the germline ends. In DNA form, the CDR3 reads TGTGCCAGCAGTCGCGGCGGAATAGAGCAGTACTTC. It yields the protein CASSRGGIEQYF.

The chain carries TRBV7-6 and TRBJ2-1; possibly TRBD1 or TRBD2 for D (6 bases each). Trimming took 7 bases from V and 4 from J, leaving 23 bases between them. In germline, CDR1 is SGHVS, CDR2 FNYEAQ. CDR3 size: 17 residues. The CDR3 coding sequence is TGTGCCAGCACCCCTATCCCCTCACCGGGGGCATACAATGAGCAGTTCTTC. Amino acid sequence: CASTPIPSPGAYNEQFF.

The rearrangement joins TRBV10-3 to TRBJ2-6, with unresolved D. Trimming cost V 4 bases and J 4 bases, with 8 bases left between them. CDR3 length: 14 amino acids. Germline V gene lookup returns CDR1 ENHRY and CDR2 SYGVKD. As DNA, the CDR3 is TGTGCCATCAGTGGTCGGGTCGGGGCCAACGTCCTGACTTTC. This translates into CAISGRVGANVLTF.

This chain joins TRBV7-9 and TRBJ1-2; TRBD1 agrees at 8 bases. Germline CDR1 is SEHNR and CDR2 is FQNEAQ (reference sequence). The trim removed 6 bases at V and 5 bases at J, leaving 11 bases unmatched. The CDR3 sequence is 15 residues long. CDR3 DNA: TGTGCCAGCAGTCCAGGACAGGGTGTAGGGTATGGCTACACCTTC. Translation: CASSPGQGVGYGYTF.

The chain combines TRBV5-5 with TRBJ1-1; a weak D match, TRBD1 (5 bases). This CDR3 has 16 amino acids. Germline V lookup: CDR1 SGHKS, CDR2 YYEKEE (reference sequence). The V end lost 0 bases, the J end lost 1 base, and 13 bases lay between the germline ends. CDR3 amino acids: CASSLEGRVENTEAFF. The DNA of the CDR3 is TGTGCCAGCAGCTTGGAGGGCAGGGTGGAGAACACTGAAGCTTTCTTT.

This clonotype appeared a few times. The rearrangement links TRBV3-1 to TRBJ1-1; the D gene is possibly TRBD1 (5 bases). Germline V gives CDR1 LGHDT, CDR2 YNNKEL (reference sequence). This CDR3 has 16 amino acids. Trimming pared 3 bases from V and 2 bases from J, leaving 16 bases between. CDR3 bases: TGTGCCAGCAGCCACTATTATCGAGGGGTTAACACTGAAGCTTTCTTT. Its protein product is CASSHYYRGVNTEAFF. Combining the CDR3 with reference TRBV3-1 and TRBJ1-1 gives the whole variable domain DTAVSQTPKYLVTQMGNDKSIKCEQNLGHDTMYWYKQDSKKFLKIMFSYNNKELIINETVPNRFSPKSPDKAHLNLHINSLELGDSAVYFCASSHYYRGVNTEAFFGQGTRLTVV.

This clonotype was observed at least ten times. This chain uses TRBV5-1 with TRBJ2-1; tentatively, D is TRBD2 (6 bases). CDR1 and CDR2 (germline): SGHRS, YFSETQ. Between the trimmed V and J ends, which lost 7 bases and 0 bases, there was a span of 23 bases. The CDR3 spans 18 residues. The CDR3 loop reads CASGKNSGTPSSYNEQFF. The DNA of the CDR3 is TGCGCCAGCGGGAAAAACTCCGGGACTCCCAGCTCCTACAATGAGCAGTTCTTC.

The chain carries TRBV20-1 and TRBJ1-6; 7 positions match TRBD1. Germline V gene sequence: CDR1 DFQATT, CDR2 SNEGSKA (reference sequence). V trimming: 5 bases; J trimming: 7 bases; junction bases outside the gene matches: 8. This CDR3 has 14 amino acids. The CDR3 protein is CSARAGTENSPLHF. CDR3 DNA sequence: TGCAGTGCTCGTGCCGGGACAGAGAATTCACCCCTCCACTTT.

The chain couples TRBV18 to TRBJ2-3; D gene ambiguous. The CDR3 contains 15 residues. V was trimmed by 2 bases and J by 0 bases, leaving 9 bases between them. CDR1 and CDR2 from the germline V gene are KGHSH and LQKENI. The CDR3 loop reads CASSPGSTSTDTQYF. DNA for the CDR3: TGTGCCAGCTCACCAGGAAGTACTAGCACAGATACGCAGTATTTT.

The rearrangement joins TRBV7-2 to TRBJ1-1, with D possibly matching TRBD1 (5 bases). The CDR3 covers 15 residues. The V end lost 7 bases, the J end lost 6 bases, and 21 bases lay between the germline ends. Germline CDR1 SGHTA, CDR2 FQGNSA. This CDR3 is CASTLTGDPVPEAFF. In DNA form, the CDR3 reads TGTGCCAGCACCCTAACGGGGGATCCCGTTCCTGAAGCTTTCTTT.

Ten or more counts support this clonotype. The chain has TRBV20-1 and TRBJ2-3; 9 bases fit TRBD1. The CDR3 totals 15 residues. V lost 2 bases and J lost 2; bases outside the gene matches: 5. Germline loops: CDR1 DFQATT, CDR2 SNEGSKA (reference sequence). The CDR3 DNA sequence: TGCAGTGCTAGAATTGGGGACAGGGACACAGATACGCAGTATTTT. This encodes CSARIGDRDTDTQYF.

The chain is built from TRBV14 and TRBJ1-2; D gene unclear. This CDR3 is 15 amino acids long. CDR1 is SGHDN, CDR2 FVKESK, per germline. V lost 4 bases, J lost 2 bases, and 14 bases lay in between. CDR3 sequence: CASSLRSGLNYGYTF. DNA for the CDR3: TGTGCCAGCAGCCTCCGATCCGGGCTCAACTATGGCTACACCTTC.

The chain employs TRBV29-1 and TRBJ2-2; perhaps TRBD1 as D (5 bases). The germline V gene encodes CDR1 SQVTM and CDR2 ANQGSEA. The germline V and J ends were trimmed by 7 bases and 1 base, with 16 bases remaining between them. The CDR3 sequence is 15 residues long. The DNA for the CDR3 is TGCAGCGCCCAGACAGTAAACATGAACACCGGGGAGCTGTTTTTT. It codes for CSAQTVNMNTGELFF.

The CDR3: CASSLSFPGEQYF. The CDR3 nucleotides read TGTGCCAGCAGCTTATCATTCCCGGGGGAGCAGTACTTC. This chain uses TRBV7-2 with TRBJ2-7; a weak D match, TRBD2 (5 bases). V shed 2 bases and J shed 7 bases, with 12 bases lying between them. There are 13 residues in the CDR3. The germline CDR1 and CDR2 sequences are SGHTA and FQGNSA. Full variable domain (missing parts from reference TRBV7-2 and TRBJ2-7): GAGVSQSPSNKVTEKGKDVELRCDPISGHTALYWYRQSLGQGLEFLIYFQGNSAPDKSGLPSDRFSAERTGGSVSTLTIQRTQQEDSAVYLCASSLSFPGEQYFGPGTRLTVT.

V is TRBV7-2 and J is TRBJ2-5; 10 bases agree with TRBD2. CDR3 length equals 14 residues. Germline V CDR1 and CDR2: SGHTA, FQGNSA. With V trimmed by 5 bases and J by 3 bases, 3 bases remained unmatched. The DNA for the CDR3 is TGTGCCAGCAGCCGGACTAGCGGAAAAGAGACCCAGTACTTC. Its translation: CASSRTSGKETQYF.

CDR3 DNA: TGCAGTGCCGCTAGACAGGGTTATGAGCAGTTCTTC. It codes for CSAARQGYEQFF. The J gene is TRBJ2-1, the V gene TRBV20-1; 7 bases are a match to TRBD1. The CDR3 sequence is 12 residues long. CDR1 is DFQATT, CDR2 SNEGSKA, per germline (reference sequence). The J segment lost 8 bases and the V segment lost 6 bases, leaving 7 bases of the junction unmatched.

This clonotype was found a few times. V gene TRBV13 combines with J gene TRBJ2-1; TRBD1 is a possible D gene (6 bases). The length of the CDR3 is 14 residues. Per the germline V gene, CDR1 is PRHDT and CDR2 is FYEKMQ (reference sequence). V was cut by 3 bases and J by 10 bases, with 16 bases left in between. The CDR3 sequence is CASSFVQGSGEQFF. The CDR3, as DNA: TGTGCCAGCAGCTTTGTACAGGGTTCTGGGGAGCAGTTCTTC. Full variable domain (missing parts from reference TRBV13 and TRBJ2-1): AAGVIQSPRHLIKEKRETATLKCYPIPRHDTVYWYQQGPGQDPQFLISFYEKMQSDKGSIPDRFSAQQFSDYHSELNMSSLELGDSALYFCASSFVQGSGEQFFGPGTRLTVL.

This rearrangement joins TRBV5-1 to TRBJ2-4; D remains unclear. This CDR3 has 14 amino acids. V gave up 4 bases and J gave up 6 bases, with 14 bases separating them. CDR1 SGHRS and CDR2 YFSETQ come from the germline V gene. CDR3: CASSHQDLGNIQYF. The CDR3, as DNA: TGCGCCAGCAGCCACCAGGATCTTGGAAACATTCAGTACTTC.

The V gene is TRBV11-1, the J gene TRBJ2-2; no clear D gene. Per germline, CDR1 SGHAT and CDR2 FQDESV (reference sequence). The CDR3 is 19 amino acids. V was pared by 5 bases and J by 2 bases, with 24 bases between. CDR3 region: CASSHSVWAPEINTGELFF. CDR3 coding DNA: TGTGCCAGCAGCCATTCGGTATGGGCACCCGAAATCAACACCGGGGAGCTGTTTTTT.

The sample holds a few counts of this clonotype. This rearrangement joins TRBV3-1 to TRBJ1-4; D not resolved. The germline CDR1 and CDR2 sequences are LGHDT and YNNKEL (reference sequence). The V end was cut by 0 bases, the J end by 4 bases, with 0 bases between. This CDR3 contains 12 residues. CDR3 coding DNA: TGTGCCAGCAGCCAAGATAATGAAAAACTGTTTTTT. Translated, it gives CASSQDNEKLFF.

The chain links TRBV5-1 to TRBJ2-1; D not resolved. The V gene's germline CDR1 is SGHRS and CDR2 YFSETQ. The V gene lost 2 bases and the J gene lost 10 bases, with 13 bases spanning the gap. This CDR3 is built from 13 residues. CDR3 loop: CASSFLETHEQFF. In nucleotides, the CDR3 is TGCGCCAGCAGCTTCTTGGAGACCCACGAGCAGTTCTTC.

The chain recombines TRBV25-1 with TRBJ2-7; no reliable D call. V gave up 2 bases and J gave up 1 base, with 12 bases separating them. CDR3 length: 15 amino acids. Germline CDR1 reads MGHDK; CDR2 reads SYGVNS. CDR3 DNA: TGTGCCAGCAGTGAAAGGTCGGGCGGTTCCTACGAGCAGTACTTC. Amino acids: CASSERSGGSYEQYF.

V gene TRBV20-1 combines with J gene TRBJ2-5; 10 bases line up with TRBD1. There are 16 residues in the CDR3. With 0 bases clipped from V and 3 bases from J, the junction kept 7 bases outside the gene matches. Germline loops: CDR1 DFQATT, CDR2 SNEGSKA (reference sequence). The CDR3 loop reads CSAREYHGTGEETQYF. The CDR3 DNA reads as TGCAGTGCTAGAGAATACCACGGGACAGGGGAAGAGACCCAGTACTTC.